The entry below gives a single T cell receptor (beta chain) sequence along with its context. Its antigen remains unknown. Assay version v3.0 of immunoSEQ was used, and it was run at survey level. TCRdb's copy holds only in-frame clones and misses some; the assay was immunoSEQ multiplex PCR. Altogether 20,000 to 25,000 clones are present, around 92% being singletons, with the ten largest covering around 7%. V was trimmed by 0 bases and J by 4 bases, leaving 12 bases between them. Germline CDR1 and CDR2: SGHRS and YFSETQ. CDR3 length: 15 amino acids. This sample stems from a study of long-term antiretroviral therapy in people with HIV. Across the study: Collection dates of the earliest samples fall about a decade before the 2015 immediate-ART recommendation. Broader study findings: When set beside controls, HIV repertoires had CDR3 length ranges that were narrower.

V is TRBV5-1 and J is TRBJ2-3, with D perhaps matching TRBD2 (6 bases). The sequencing used unsorted PBMCs, collected 4.4 years after starting antiretroviral therapy. The sequence came from a woman in her fifties or sixties with HIV. The CDR3 sequence: CASSLAGGVADTQYF. In DNA form, the CDR3 reads TGCGCCAGCAGCTTGGCGGGCGGGGTGGCAGATACGCAGTATTTT.